This TCR beta chain was captured in a study of OX40 agonist ivuxolimab in advanced cancers. For the study at large: In this trial design, patients received ivuxolimab intravenously at 0.01 to 10 mg/kg every 2 weeks.

Findings and caveats of the study: Compared with CD4+, CD8+ T cells on average had more expanded clones. Patients who responded partially at 0.1-3.0 mg/kg showed clonal expansion ranking among the lowest.

Repertoires were generated with immunoSEQ multiplex PCR, while TCRdb's copy carries only in-frame clones and drops some. The table shows approximately 89,000 clones, with 88% occurring only once. With autoimmune disease history or systemic immunosuppression, patients were excluded. V was shortened by 2 bases and J by 4 bases, with 18 bases between the two germline ends. This CDR3 comprises 16 residues. Germline lookup yields CDR1 MGHRA and CDR2 YSYEKL. Details on this clone: Its antigen is not known.

The chain employs TRBV4-1 and TRBJ2-7, with D possibly being TRBD2 (6 bases). The sequence was collected from an adult with an advanced solid tumor such as melanoma, head and neck, liver or kidney cancer. The sample here was CD4+ or CD8+ T cells sorted from blood, taken in a trial of the OX40 agonist ivuxolimab. CDR3 DNA sequence: TGCGCCAGCAGCCAATTGCTGGTCGGGGCGGGGTACGAGCAGTACTTC. Its protein is CASSQLLVGAGYEQYF.